These 32 T cell receptor beta chains came from one sample sequenced in a study of cytomegalovirus exposure and HLA in healthy donors. The PCR had 60 Vbeta and 13 Jbeta primers. Repertoires were generated with immunoSEQ multiplex PCR, while TCRdb's copy carries only in-frame clones and drops some. The table lists some 110,000 clones, around 84% of them singletons. The source material was PBMCs. The receptors were gathered from a man aged 25-40 years in good health and CMV-seropositive.

This clone was recorded once. V usage is TRBV5-5 and J usage is TRBJ1-1; no definite D call. This CDR3 is built from 14 residues. Germline-derived CDR1 and CDR2 are SGHKS and YYEKEE (reference sequence). V was pared by 4 bases and J by 0 bases, with 10 bases between. The CDR3 coding sequence is TGTGCCAGCAGCCGTACTGCCATGAACACTGAAGCTTTCTTT. Amino acids: CASSRTAMNTEAFF.

V is TRBV6-5 and J is TRBJ1-4; TRBD1 matches 7 bases. V gave up 6 bases and J gave up 3 bases; unmatched junction bases: 4. CDR3 length: 14 amino acids. Germline CDR1 and CDR2: MNHEY and SVGAGI. The chain's CDR3 is CASSEGAANEKLFF. As DNA, the CDR3 is TGTGCCAGCAGCGAGGGGGCTGCTAATGAAAAACTGTTTTTT.

In this sample, this clone turned up once. The rearrangement links TRBV5-1 to TRBJ1-2, with D possibly being TRBD1 (5 bases). V shed 3 bases and J shed 3 bases, with 12 bases lying between them. CDR3 length: 14 residues. Germline loops: CDR1 SGHRS, CDR2 YFSETQ. The CDR3 nucleotides are TGCGCCAGCAGCTACGTGGGAGGGGACTATGGCTACACCTTC. Translated: CASSYVGGDYGYTF.

The genes are TRBV5-1 and TRBJ2-7; the D gene is possibly TRBD1 (5 bases). Germline loops: CDR1 SGHRS, CDR2 YFSETQ. The CDR3 runs 14 residues. The V end was cut by 4 bases, the J end by 4 bases, with 15 bases between. This CDR3 is CASSPRTILYEQYF. The CDR3 region has the DNA TGCGCCAGCAGCCCACGGACAATTTTATACGAGCAGTACTTC.

V usage is TRBV6-5 and J usage is TRBJ2-2; 11 bases line up with TRBD2. V shed 7 bases, J shed 4 bases, and the junction held 5 bases outside the gene matches. The CDR3 runs to 15 residues. Germline CDR1 MNHEY, CDR2 SVGAGI. This CDR3 reads CASKMGLAATGELFF. The CDR3 region has the DNA TGTGCCAGCAAGATGGGACTAGCGGCCACCGGGGAGCTGTTTTTT.

The V gene is TRBV28, the J gene TRBJ1-2; TRBD1 matches at 8 bases. The J segment lost 7 bases and the V segment lost 5 bases, leaving 12 bases of the junction unmatched. The CDR3 extends over 15 amino acids. Germline values: CDR1 MDHEN, CDR2 SYDVKM. The CDR3 DNA follows: TGTGCCAGCAGTATCATCGGACAGGGACAGGCTGGCTACACCTTC. Translating gives CASSIIGQGQAGYTF.

The chain recombines TRBV4-2 with TRBJ2-2; 7 nucleotides align to TRBD2. In germline, CDR1 is LGHNA, CDR2 YNFKEQ. Unmatched junction bases numbered 5, after V lost 2 bases and J lost 2 bases. The CDR3 is 16 residues long. The chain's CDR3 is CASSQRGRGNTGELFF. CDR3 bases: TGTGCCAGCAGCCAACGCGGGAGAGGCAACACCGGGGAGCTGTTTTTT.

The genes are TRBV5-1 and TRBJ2-5, with a possible D match to TRBD2 (6 bases). There are 15 residues in the CDR3. The V end was cut by 4 bases, the J end by 4 bases, with 17 bases between. From germline, CDR1 is SGHRS and CDR2 YFSETQ. In DNA form, the CDR3 reads TGCGCCAGCAGCCCCCCACCGGGACTCGGAGAGACCCAGTACTTC. Its translation: CASSPPPGLGETQYF. The full variable domain, in which reference TRBV5-1 and TRBJ2-5 provide the parts outside the CDR3, is KAGVTQTPRYLIKTRGQQVTLSCSPISGHRSVSWYQQTPGQGLQFLFEYFSETQRNKGNFPGRFSGRQFSNSRSEMNVSTLELGDSALYLCASSPPPGLGETQYFGPGTRLLVL.

This sequence joins TRBV2 and TRBJ2-7; 9 bases align to TRBD2. CDR1 and CDR2 (germline): SNHLY, FYNNEI. The junction had 5 bases not matched to a gene; V was cut back by 6 bases and J by 2 bases. CDR3 length: 14 amino acids. In DNA form, the CDR3 reads TGTGCCAGCAGAAGGCTAGCGGGGACCTACGAGCAGTACGTC. Translated: CASRRLAGTYEQYV.

V gene TRBV9 combines with J gene TRBJ1-5, with D tentatively TRBD1 (5 bases). Trimming pared 0 bases from V and 10 bases from J, leaving 20 bases between. The CDR3 covers 16 residues. The germline gives CDR1 SGDLS, CDR2 YYNGEE. The CDR3: CASSVGPDSVDGPQHF. The DNA for the CDR3 is TGTGCCAGCAGCGTAGGTCCCGACAGCGTTGATGGACCCCAGCATTTT.

This clone occurred once. The gene calls are TRBV13 and TRBJ2-1; TRBD1 agrees at 8 bases. Unmatched junction bases numbered 8, after V lost 0 bases and J lost 10 bases. This CDR3 comprises 15 residues. Germline V lookup: CDR1 PRHDT, CDR2 FYEKMQ (reference sequence). The DNA for the CDR3 is TGTGCCAGCAGCTTAGGCGAACAGGGGGTTTGGGAGCAGTTCTTC. As protein: CASSLGEQGVWEQFF. Looking up the rest from reference TRBV13 and TRBJ2-1 gives the full variable domain: AAGVIQSPRHLIKEKRETATLKCYPIPRHDTVYWYQQGPGQDPQFLISFYEKMQSDKGSIPDRFSAQQFSDYHSELNMSSLELGDSALYFCASSLGEQGVWEQFFGPGTRLTVL.

J is TRBJ2-7 and V is TRBV19; D uncertain. Germline values: CDR1 LNHDA, CDR2 SQIVND (reference sequence). CDR3 length: 12 residues. Trimming left V 1 base short and J 6 bases short, with 7 bases between. CDR3 sequence reads: CASSIVRGEQYF. CDR3 sequence (DNA): TGTGCCAGTAGTATAGTAAGAGGCGAGCAGTACTTC.

The chain couples TRBV5-6 to TRBJ2-5; 10 bases are a match to TRBD1. V shed 1 base and J 9 bases; nucleotides not matched to a gene: 3. This CDR3 region has 13 residues. Germline CDR1 and CDR2: SGHDT and YYEEEE. The CDR3 bases are TGTGCCAGCAGCTTGCCCGGGACAGGGGCCCAGTACTTC. It yields the protein CASSLPGTGAQYF.

The V gene is TRBV7-9, the J gene TRBJ2-2, with 7 nucleotides matching TRBD1. After removal of 5 bases from V and 2 bases from J, the junction contained 5 bases not matched to a gene. CDR3 size: 15 residues. The germline gives CDR1 SEHNR, CDR2 FQNEAQ (reference sequence). The DNA for the CDR3 is TGTGCCAGCAGCCCGACAGGGATCAACACCGGGGAGCTGTTTTTT. Residues: CASSPTGINTGELFF.

The V call is TRBV11-2, the J call TRBJ1-3; 7 nucleotides line up with TRBD1. V lost 4 bases, J lost 7 bases, and 7 bases stayed unmatched. The CDR3 is 14 residues long. Germline V gene data show CDR1 as SGHAT and CDR2 as FQNNGV. Here the CDR3 DNA reads TGTGCCAGCAGCTCGAGGACAGGATGGAACACCATATATTTT. It translates to CASSSRTGWNTIYF.

This chain links TRBV4-1 with TRBJ1-1, with 7 nucleotides matching TRBD1. The CDR3 covers 15 residues. In germline, CDR1 is MGHRA, CDR2 YSYEKL. With V trimmed by 8 bases and J by 3 bases, 12 bases remained unmatched. The DNA of the CDR3 is TGCGCCAGCCAAAGCGGAGACAGGGTGGACACTGAAGCTTTCTTT. Protein product: CASQSGDRVDTEAFF.

The chain links TRBV10-1 to TRBJ2-5, with D perhaps matching TRBD2 (6 bases). The germline V and J ends were trimmed by 1 base and 3 bases, with 15 bases remaining between them. The CDR3 contains 16 residues. CDR1 is WNHNN, CDR2 SYGVQD, per germline (reference sequence). Here the CDR3 reads CASSEFGGGIEETQYF. For the CDR3, the DNA is TGCGCCAGCAGTGAGTTTGGTGGCGGGATCGAAGAGACCCAGTACTTC.

This clone was counted a few times. At the DNA level, this CDR3 is encoded by other sequences in the same sample as well. The chain combines TRBV28 with TRBJ1-6; D possibly corresponds to TRBD1 (6 bases). This CDR3 is built from 17 residues. CDR1 and CDR2 from the germline V gene are MDHEN and SYDVKM. V was pared by 2 bases and J by 8 bases, with 19 bases between. Written as DNA, the CDR3 is TGTGCCAGCAGTTTAGGGGGCGGGGGACCTGGTGATTCACCCCTCCACTTT. It codes for CASSLGGGGPGDSPLHF.

V usage is TRBV19 and J usage is TRBJ1-2; the D gene is possibly TRBD1 (5 bases). With 5 bases removed from V and 7 bases from J, the gap between germline ends came to 14 bases. Germline CDR1 reads LNHDA; CDR2 reads SQIVND (reference sequence). The CDR3 runs 13 residues. The CDR3 DNA reads TGTGCCAGTAGTGTTCGACAGTTGGCTGGCTACACCTTC. Protein sequence: CASSVRQLAGYTF. The full variable domain, its missing parts supplied by reference TRBV19 and TRBJ1-2, is DGGITQSPKYLFRKEGQNVTLSCEQNLNHDAMYWYRQDPGQGLRLIYYSQIVNDFQKGDIAEGYSVSREKKESFPLTVTSAQKNPTAFYLCASSVRQLAGYTFGSGTRLTVV.

V and J are TRBV27 and TRBJ2-7; weak D call: TRBD1 (5 bases). The CDR3 loop spans 15 amino acids. CDR1 is MNHEY and CDR2 is SMNVEV in the germline V gene (reference sequence). V gave up 0 bases and J gave up 9 bases, with 18 bases separating them. The CDR3: CASSLSFRVERGQYF. CDR3 bases: TGTGCCAGCAGTTTATCTTTCAGGGTGGAACGCGGGCAGTACTTC.

For the CDR3, the DNA is TGTGCCAGCAGCGTAGGGGGACAGGGGTTTGGCTACACCTTC. It encodes CASSVGGQGFGYTF. The chain employs TRBV9 and TRBJ1-2, with 10 bases identical to TRBD1. Germline V gene sequence: CDR1 SGDLS, CDR2 YYNGEE. This CDR3 spans 14 amino acids. Unmatched junction bases numbered 3, after V lost 0 bases and J lost 7 bases.

A word on this clone: Other nucleotide sequences in the sample specify the same CDR3. The chain couples TRBV5-4 to TRBJ1-1; 8 bases are shared with TRBD1. This CDR3 is built from 13 residues. From germline, CDR1 is SGHNT and CDR2 YYREEE (reference sequence). After removal of 1 base from V and 5 bases from J, the junction contained 1 base not matched to a gene. The CDR3 region is CASSLTGGTEAFF. The CDR3, as DNA: TGTGCCAGCAGCTTGACAGGGGGTACTGAAGCTTTCTTT.

This clone was detected once. The chain couples TRBV5-1 to TRBJ1-6; D might be TRBD1 (6 bases). V lost 2 bases, J lost 5 bases, and 14 bases lay in between. Germline V CDR1 and CDR2: SGHRS, YFSETQ. The CDR3 totals 16 residues. The chain's CDR3 is CASSLRGGSHNSPLHF. The CDR3 DNA is TGCGCCAGCAGCTTAAGGGGGGGGTCCCATAATTCACCCCTCCACTTT. The full variable domain, in which reference TRBV5-1 and TRBJ1-6 provide the parts outside the CDR3, is KAGVTQTPRYLIKTRGQQVTLSCSPISGHRSVSWYQQTPGQGLQFLFEYFSETQRNKGNFPGRFSGRQFSNSRSEMNVSTLELGDSALYLCASSLRGGSHNSPLHFGNGTRLTVT.

V usage is TRBV7-3 and J usage is TRBJ2-2, with 14 bases identical to TRBD2. The CDR3 totals 16 residues. Unmatched junction bases numbered 3, after V lost 5 bases and J lost 4 bases. CDR1 is SGHTA and CDR2 is FQGTGA in the germline V gene. CDR3 nucleotide sequence: TGTGCCAGCAGCCGACTAGCGGGGGGGGTCACCGGGGAGCTGTTTTTT. Amino acid sequence: CASSRLAGGVTGELFF.

This clone was seen once. The chain combines TRBV29-1 with TRBJ1-1; D not certain. The V and J ends lost 5 bases and 1 base respectively, with 11 bases between them. Per the germline V gene, CDR1 is SQVTM and CDR2 is ANQGSEA. This CDR3 region has 13 residues. The CDR3 nucleotides are TGCAGCGTTCTAAGGCGGGGGAACACTGAAGCTTTCTTT. As protein: CSVLRRGNTEAFF.

V usage is TRBV28 and J usage is TRBJ1-2; 9 bases are shared with TRBD1. Germline-derived CDR1 and CDR2 are MDHEN and SYDVKM. Unmatched junction bases numbered 14, after V lost 6 bases and J lost 6 bases. The CDR3 has 16 residues. The CDR3 DNA sequence: TGTGCCAGCAGCCTATGGGGGCGGGACAGGGTGGATGGCTACACCTTC. This gives the protein CASSLWGRDRVDGYTF.

This clone was seen a handful of times. The chain is built from TRBV7-8 and TRBJ2-2; D not resolved. The germline gives CDR1 SGHVS, CDR2 FQNEAQ. The CDR3 is 12 amino acids. The V end was cut by 5 bases, the J end by 8 bases, with 9 bases between. The DNA for the CDR3 is TGTGCCAGCAGCCTAGATAGTGGGGAGCTGTTTTTT. Its translation is CASSLDSGELFF.

Comment on this clone: The identical CDR3 is also encoded by other nucleotide sequences in the sample. The chain has TRBV11-2 and TRBJ2-4; no clear D gene. The CDR3 runs 14 residues. Trimming removed 4 bases from V and 0 bases from J, with 7 bases in between. Germline values: CDR1 SGHAT, CDR2 FQNNGV. The CDR3 DNA reads TGTGCCAGCAGCTCCCGACTAGCCAAAAACATTCAGTACTTC. Translating it yields CASSSRLAKNIQYF.

The chain uses TRBV5-1 and TRBJ2-7; D gene uncertain. CDR3 length: 14 amino acids. Trimming left V 4 bases short and J 0 bases short, with 11 bases between. Germline CDR1 and CDR2: SGHRS and YFSETQ. The CDR3 loop is CASSPRGSSYEQYF. The DNA for the CDR3 is TGCGCCAGCAGCCCGAGAGGAAGCTCCTACGAGCAGTACTTC.

This sequence joins TRBV2 and TRBJ2-1; a weak D match, TRBD2 (6 bases). Germline CDR1 SNHLY, CDR2 FYNNEI. Trimming took 2 bases from V and 4 from J, leaving 9 bases between them. The CDR3 consists of 14 residues. CDR3 protein: CASSEWREYNEQFF. CDR3 sequence (DNA): TGTGCCAGCAGTGAATGGAGGGAGTACAATGAGCAGTTCTTC.

This clone has a single count. The V call is TRBV5-6, the J call TRBJ2-1; 9 positions match TRBD1. There are 15 residues in the CDR3. In germline, CDR1 is SGHDT, CDR2 YYEEEE. Germline trimming cut 5 bases from V and 4 bases from J; bases unmatched to any gene: 7. In DNA form, the CDR3 reads TGTGCCAGCAGTTTACAGGGGGCGGTGTACAATGAGCAGTTCTTC. Translated, it gives CASSLQGAVYNEQFF. Drawing the rest from reference TRBV5-6 and TRBJ2-1, the complete variable domain is DAGVTQSPTHLIKTRGQQVTLRCSPKSGHDTVSWYQQALGQGPQFIFQYYEEEERQRGNFPDRFSGHQFPNYSSELNVNALLLGDSALYLCASSLQGAVYNEQFFGPGTRLTVL.

The chain links TRBV28 to TRBJ1-2; no reliable D call. The CDR3 consists of 12 residues. The germline gives CDR1 MDHEN, CDR2 SYDVKM. Trimming cost V 3 bases and J 4 bases, with 6 bases left between them. CDR3 amino acids: CASSLSFYGYTF. DNA of the CDR3: TGTGCCAGCAGTTTGAGTTTCTATGGCTACACCTTC.